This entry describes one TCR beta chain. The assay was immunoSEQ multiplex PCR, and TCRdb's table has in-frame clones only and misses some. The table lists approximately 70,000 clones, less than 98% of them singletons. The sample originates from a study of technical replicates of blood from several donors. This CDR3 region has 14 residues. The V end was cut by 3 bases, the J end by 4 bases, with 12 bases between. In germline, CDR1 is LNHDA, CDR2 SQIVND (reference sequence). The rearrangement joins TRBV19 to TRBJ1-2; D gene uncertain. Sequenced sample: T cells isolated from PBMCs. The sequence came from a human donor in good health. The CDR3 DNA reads TGTGCCAGTAGTATGGTTGCAGGTAGCTATGGCTACACCTTC. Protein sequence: CASSMVAGSYGYTF. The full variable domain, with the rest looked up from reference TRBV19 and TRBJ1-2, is DGGITQSPKYLFRKEGQNVTLSCEQNLNHDAMYWYRQDPGQGLRLIYYSQIVNDFQKGDIAEGYSVSREKKESFPLTVTSAQKNPTAFYLCASSMVAGSYGYTFGSGTRLTVV.